This T cell receptor beta chain comes out of a study of shared clonotypes between healthy human individuals. Study-level findings and limits: Depth of sequencing was expected to influence donor clonotype sharing.

Points on this clone: The antigen is not known.

Clones were read by immunoSEQ multiplex PCR, and TCRdb kept only the in-frame ones, dropping some. The table records about half a million clones, approximately 79% of them present only once. All participating donors were Caucasian adults from Nashville, Tennessee. For genomic DNA, unsorted samples relied on around 93 million PBMCs. This CDR3 region has 18 residues. Germline CDR1 is GTSNPN and CDR2 is SVGIG (reference sequence). The V end was cut by 6 bases, the J end by 0 bases, with 21 bases between. Sequencing was done on a sample of PBMCs. The TCR comes from a woman between 35 and 50 years old in good health. Some clones in this sample may be carry-over from other donors' samples. The V and J genes are TRBV30 and TRBJ2-6; D tentatively reads TRBD1 or TRBD2 (5 bases each). The CDR3 region has the DNA TGTGCCTGCCCCCAACCGGGACCTCTGGTCTCTGGGGCCAACGTCCTGACTTTC. Protein: CACPQPGPLVSGANVLTF. Using reference TRBV30 and TRBJ2-6 for the parts outside the CDR3, the full variable domain is SQTIHQWPATLVQPVGSPLSLECTVEGTSNPNLYWYRQAAGRGLQLLFYSVGIGQISSEVPQNLSASRPQDRQFILSSKKLLLSDSGFYLCACPQPGPLVSGANVLTFGAGSRLTVL.